The present entry profiles one TCR beta chain with its context. This clonotype appeared many times. Its binding antigen is unknown. Qualities for individual bases were not recorded, and no much larger clone is one base off. This specimen comes from a study of neurological immune-mediated disorders (dated by TCRdb to the late 2010s). About the investigation overall: Among the approximately 35 multiple sclerosis patients, relapsing-remitting MS was present in some 31 and secondary progressive MS was present in 3. Peripheral blood TCR-beta repertoires from patients with HTLV-I-associated myelopathy (HAM/TSP), patients with multiple sclerosis, and healthy controls were compared in the study using UMI-based sequencing. The 106 TCR-beta libraries covered PBMC samples along with longitudinal samples, technical triplicates, and paired sorted CD4+ and CD8+ T-cell subsets. The cohort comprised approximately 67 subjects: around 15 HAM/TSP patients, approximately 34 multiple sclerosis patients and approximately 20 healthy controls. Points the paper makes about the study in general: In phylogenetic analysis, the repertoires of 18 of 34 MS patients grouped into a cluster of related CDR3 sequences, which suggests a possible signature at the repertoire level. No identical CDR3 amino acid sequences were shared among expanded clones across subjects, suggesting private TCR-beta repertoires in all groups. TCR clonal expansion was greatest in HAM/TSP patients and smallest in MS patients, who ranked below even healthy controls. No association of the MS cluster with clinical or MRI features was observed, and the need for larger cohorts was stated by the authors.

Libraries from unsorted PBMCs were made from 2 million PBMCs kept in RNAlater at -80 degrees C until RNA extraction. Multiple sclerosis patients were enrolled in a US clinical protocol under which disease progression was evaluated by magnetic resonance imaging. Peripheral blood was subjected to Ficoll-Hypaque density gradient centrifugation to isolate PBMCs, which were then cryopreserved in liquid nitrogen. From the germline V gene (reference sequence), CDR1 is DFQATT and CDR2 is SNEGSKA. The germline ends are 14 bases apart after V is trimmed by 3 bases and J by 6 bases. There are 13 amino acids in the CDR3, from cysteine to phenylalanine inclusive. Just CDR3 DNA is preserved here, 39 bases in frame from base 1. cDNA was synthesized by template-switch 5'RACE using a primer with a 10-nucleotide random unique molecular identifier that tagged each TCR transcript. Every sequencing run yielded over 190 million TCR-beta sequences covering 15-18 subjects. The RNeasy kit was used for extraction of total RNA. TCR-beta VDJ regions were amplified with primers for the TCR constant region and the 5'RACE anchor, using the KAPA Real-time Library Amplification kit. A first PCR added sample indexes and Illumina adaptors, and a second PCR then raised library yield. The roughly 650 bp TCR product was size-selected on a 2% E-gel SizeSelection system after Ampure bead purification. Before pooling, libraries had their quality checked on a Bioanalyzer, their concentration measured with Qubit, and their quantity determined with the Kapa Library Quantification kit. Libraries were sequenced paired-end 2 x 150 bp on an Illumina HiSeq 2500. To increase sequence diversity, roughly 24-31% phiX was spiked into each library pool. For the original study's pipeline: Quality-filtered reads were processed with the UMI-based MiGEC pipeline, and over 80% of raw TCR sequences were removed by the MiGEC pipeline during error correction. IMGT germline references were used for aligning VDJ genes, and each clonotype was defined as a unique CDR3 amino acid sequence together with its V-J genes. VDJtools evaluated clonal expansion, Shannon diversity and CDR3 relatedness (CalcPairwiseDistances, ClusterSamples); CLCbio workbench built phylogenetic trees. Using coefficient-of-variation modelling across technical triplicates, the study counted a clone as expanded if it had at least 8 unique UMIs. Clones were called with MiXCR by TCRdb after fastp trimmed the public reads at Q25, and only in-frame beta chains were retained. Every CDR3 protein is listed once, alongside the most common genes and DNA of its rows. These V and J calls rely on TCRdb rather than the paper's analysis. This sample lists about 58,000 distinct CDR3 sequences; about 2.5% were detected once. The ten largest clones take up around 3% of the sample.

The chain links TRBV20-1 with TRBJ1-1, with the D segment identity uncertain. This clonotype originated in a man aged 50-60 years with multiple sclerosis. Sequencing was performed on PBMCs. The nucleotides are TGCAGTGCTAGGAGGGTTCCCGGGGCTGAAGCTTTCTTT. This sequence encodes CSARRVPGAEAFF.